The 18 T cell receptor beta chains reported below all come from one sample, sequenced in a study of beta chain features in type 1 diabetes. Of the isolated RNA, all was reverse transcribed, and so the sequenced material was expressed TCRB transcripts. TCRdb's table, derived via immunoSEQ multiplex PCR, lists solely in-frame clones and lacks some. The table shows about 140,000 clones, with 6.9% occurring only once. The sequenced sample was central memory CD4+ T cells from blood. All receptors come from a woman aged 25 to 39 in good health.

This clone was detected a few times. The gene calls are TRBV27 and TRBJ2-2; possibly TRBD1 for D (5 bases). The length of the CDR3 is 16 residues. Trimming took off 1 base at V and 4 bases at J, with 13 bases between the two ends. CDR1 and CDR2 from the germline V gene are MNHEY and SMNVEV (reference sequence). In DNA form, the CDR3 reads TGTGCCAGCAGTTTATATGCAGGGTTAGCCACCGGGGAGCTGTTTTTT. Its protein product is CASSLYAGLATGELFF.

The rearrangement joins TRBV7-2 to TRBJ1-2; the match to TRBD1 covers 10 bases. Germline-derived CDR1 and CDR2 are SGHTA and FQGNSA. V was clipped by 5 bases and J by 6 bases; unmatched bases: 9. The length of the CDR3 is 15 residues. The CDR3 bases are TGTGCCAGCAGCCCTCGGACAGGGGGTAAGGATGGCTACACCTTC. This encodes CASSPRTGGKDGYTF.

This clone has just a few counts. The chain employs TRBV7-2 and TRBJ2-5, with a weak D call TRBD2 (5 bases). This CDR3 has 15 amino acids. V was clipped by 4 bases and J by 7 bases, with 19 bases between them. From germline, CDR1 is SGHTA and CDR2 FQGNSA. CDR3: CASSSKPTLLGTQYF. DNA for the CDR3: TGTGCCAGCAGCTCCAAACCCACGTTACTAGGGACCCAGTACTTC.

This clone was seen more than once but under ten times. The rearrangement joins TRBV7-3 to TRBJ2-2, with 12 bases lining up with TRBD2. V lost 2 bases and J lost 4; bases outside the gene matches: 8. The V gene's germline CDR1 is SGHTA and CDR2 FQGTGA. This CDR3 is 18 amino acids long. The CDR3 reads CASSLEPSGRVSTGELFF. Here the CDR3 DNA reads TGTGCCAGCAGCTTAGAGCCTAGCGGGAGGGTCAGCACCGGGGAGCTGTTTTTT.

This clone has ten or more counts. The rearrangement links TRBV4-2 to TRBJ2-6, with no clear D. Germline V CDR1 and CDR2: LGHNA, YNFKEQ. The CDR3 is made up of 18 amino acids. Trimming stripped 4 bases from V and 0 bases from J, with 16 bases between. DNA of the CDR3: TGTGCCAGCAGCCTCGGATGGGCACTTGGCTCTGGGGCCAACGTCCTGACTTTC. The encoded protein is CASSLGWALGSGANVLTF.

The chain has TRBV7-2 and TRBJ2-7; D unresolved. Per germline, CDR1 SGHTA and CDR2 FQGNSA. The CDR3 is made up of 11 amino acids. The V gene lost 7 bases and the J gene lost 3 bases, with 7 bases spanning the gap. For the CDR3, the DNA is TGTGCCAGCACCCTATACTACGAGCAGTACTTC. It encodes CASTLYYEQYF.

The gene calls are TRBV14 and TRBJ1-3; TRBD1 matches at 7 bases. The CDR3 has 16 amino acids. CDR1 and CDR2 (germline): SGHDN, FVKESK. With 2 bases clipped from V and 0 bases from J, the junction kept 4 bases outside the gene matches. The CDR3 sequence is CASSQQTGLSGNTIYF. The CDR3 DNA sequence: TGTGCCAGCAGCCAACAGACAGGGCTCTCTGGAAACACCATATATTTT.

This clone was detected many times. DNA for the CDR3: TGCGCCAGCAGCTTGGATTTAGCGGCGAGCACAGATACGCAGTATTTT. It translates to CASSLDLAASTDTQYF. The J gene is TRBJ2-3, the V gene TRBV5-1; a possible D gene is TRBD2 (6 bases). There are 16 residues in the CDR3. Germline CDR1 SGHRS, CDR2 YFSETQ. V dropped 0 bases and J dropped 0 bases, with 11 bases sitting between them.

V and J are TRBV19 and TRBJ2-6; maybe TRBD2 (5 bases). Germline CDR1 is LNHDA and CDR2 is SQIVND (reference sequence). Trimming removed 7 bases from V and 0 bases from J, with 13 bases in between. The CDR3 spans 16 residues. CDR3 DNA sequence: TGTGCCAGTACCCGGGGTAGGGTCTCTGGGGCCAACGTCCTGACTTTC. Residues: CASTRGRVSGANVLTF.

This chain links TRBV2 with TRBJ1-5; D not resolved. The V gene's germline CDR1 is SNHLY and CDR2 FYNNEI. CDR3 length equals 14 residues. V lost 3 bases to trimming and J lost 5 bases, with 11 bases between them. CDR3 residues: CASSDSRSYQPQHF. In DNA form, the CDR3 reads TGTGCCAGCAGTGACTCAAGGAGTTATCAGCCCCAGCATTTT.

This clone has just a few counts. The CDR3 protein is CASSELEGARGYYGYTF. DNA of the CDR3: TGTGCCAGCAGTGAATTGGAGGGCGCGAGGGGTTACTATGGCTACACCTTC. This rearrangement joins TRBV25-1 to TRBJ1-2; a possible D gene is TRBD1 (5 bases). The CDR3 has 17 amino acids. CDR1 and CDR2 from the germline V gene are MGHDK and SYGVNS. The V gene lost 1 base and the J gene lost 3 bases, with 18 bases spanning the gap.

This clone was picked up many times. The V and J genes are TRBV11-2 and TRBJ2-3, with D unclear. The CDR3 is 14 residues long. V was trimmed by 3 bases and J by 5 bases, leaving 12 bases between them. The germline gives CDR1 SGHAT, CDR2 FQNNGV. The CDR3 nucleotides read TGTGCCAGCAGCTTGGGCTCCGTGGGAGATACGCAGTATTTT. Its translation is CASSLGSVGDTQYF.

In its sample, this clone was seen many times. The genes are TRBV30 and TRBJ1-4, with TRBD1 matching 8 bases. V dropped 4 bases and J dropped 8; count of bases not matched to a gene: 9. This CDR3 has 14 amino acids. Germline V lookup: CDR1 GTSNPN, CDR2 SVGIG (reference sequence). The CDR3 reads CAWTHGTGGEKLFF. Here the CDR3 DNA reads TGTGCCTGGACCCACGGCACAGGGGGGGAAAAACTGTTTTTT.

The sample holds a few counts of this clone. The V and J genes are TRBV29-1 and TRBJ1-1; tentatively, D is TRBD1 (5 bases). The ends were cut back, 7 bases at V and 0 bases at J, with 6 bases in the middle. Germline values: CDR1 SQVTM, CDR2 ANQGSEA. The CDR3 is 11 amino acids. CDR3 protein: CSGQMNTEAFF. Here the CDR3 DNA reads TGCAGCGGACAGATGAACACTGAAGCTTTCTTT.

The rearrangement uses TRBV5-4 and TRBJ1-1, with D perhaps matching TRBD1 (5 bases). CDR1 is SGHNT, CDR2 YYREEE, per germline (reference sequence). This CDR3 region has 15 residues. Deletions cut 4 bases from V and 1 base from J, with 14 bases between. CDR3 in DNA: TGTGCCAGCAGCGCGACGGACACGGGGAACACTGAAGCTTTCTTT. Translating it yields CASSATDTGNTEAFF. Combining the CDR3 with reference TRBV5-4 and TRBJ1-1 gives the whole variable domain ETGVTQSPTHLIKTRGQQVTLRCSSQSGHNTVSWYQQALGQGPQFIFQYYREEENGRGNFPPRFSGLQFPNYSSELNVNALELDDSALYLCASSATDTGNTEAFFGQGTRLTVV.

This clone was seen a handful of times. CDR3 in DNA: TGTGCCAGCAGCAAAACAGGGAACACTGAAGCTTTCTTT. It codes for CASSKTGNTEAFF. The chain is built from TRBV11-1 and TRBJ1-1; perhaps TRBD1 as D (5 bases). CDR1 is SGHAT and CDR2 is FQDESV in the germline V gene (reference sequence). V dropped 5 bases and J dropped 1 base, with 8 bases sitting between them. The CDR3 is made up of 13 amino acids.

The rearrangement uses TRBV7-2 and TRBJ2-3; 10 nucleotides agree with TRBD2. The CDR3 totals 19 residues. The V and J ends lost 4 bases and 2 bases, in that order; junction bases with no gene match: 15. The germline gives CDR1 SGHTA, CDR2 FQGNSA. The CDR3 loop is CASSSKKVSGRWSTDTQYF. The CDR3 DNA reads TGTGCCAGCAGCTCCAAAAAGGTTAGCGGGAGGTGGTCCACAGATACGCAGTATTTT.

This clone has more than one count but fewer than ten. The chain uses TRBV28 and TRBJ1-1, with D possibly TRBD1 on 6 matching bases. The V end lost 4 bases, the J end lost 4 bases, and 16 bases lay between the germline ends. From germline, CDR1 is MDHEN and CDR2 SYDVKM. The CDR3 is 15 amino acids. CDR3: CASSYPTRTVTEAFF. Written as DNA, the CDR3 is TGTGCCAGCAGTTACCCCACTCGGACAGTCACTGAAGCTTTCTTT.